Listed here is a single T cell receptor beta chain. Its antigen is currently not known. Per-base qualities were not stored, and no clone one base away is much larger. The donors were included in the validation cohort of some 110 subjects, a group kept apart from the roughly 700-subject first cohort. These data belong to a study of cytomegalovirus exposure and HLA in healthy donors (dated by TCRdb to 2016 to 2017). Describing the broader study: According to a later analysis, one platform produced both the 110 or so validation repertoires and the 720 or so repertoires of the first cohort. The aim of the study was to test whether cataloging public T cell receptors could identify signatures of past pathogen exposure. Besides the first cohort of 500 to 700 subjects, a separate validation cohort made up of about 120 different subjects was used. The study combined high-throughput TCR immunosequencing, statistical association of individual TCRs with disease status, and machine learning to predict cytomegalovirus infection status.

The library relied on the immunoSEQ multiplex PCR assay. Turning to the authors' computational methods: To diagnose cytomegalovirus status from the catalog of TCR beta chain sequences, a statistical classification framework was built. The table comes from immuneACCESS by way of TCRdb, which keeps in-frame sequences with V and J called. Part of the clones is missing from these tables; in studies checked, under half for an unresolved V gene and the rest for unknown reasons. Clonal size and the V and J genes are those of that table, whereas D and trimming came from the DNA. Here the sample has 68,000 or so clones; 89% occur a single time. The ten largest clonotypes hold roughly 1.2% of the sample. The paper as a whole reports these results and caveats: The study gave a list of roughly 150 TCR beta chains associated with cytomegalovirus. A later analysis had no HLA typing for the validation cohort, so co-occurrence there was scored across all 120 or so repertoires. It was suggested by the authors that the approach could potentially be generalized to other disease states and immunological phenotypes. Cytomegalovirus status was reported to be diagnosed by the classifier with high specificity and sensitivity in both the original and validation cohorts. In vitro tests confirmed that three of the cytomegalovirus-associated TCR beta chains recognize cytomegalovirus antigens. In a later analysis, TCRs clustered in the first cohort were found to also tend to co-occur in the 120 validation repertoires, with about 93% of cluster scores above 0. While some public TCRs were present in many individuals, most TCR sequences turned up only very rarely across donors.

From the germline V gene (reference sequence), CDR1 is SGHNT and CDR2 is YYREEE. V has 3 bases trimmed and J has 3 bases trimmed; junction bases matching no gene number 8. Spanning cysteine to phenylalanine, the CDR3 consists of 15 amino acids. Only CDR3 DNA is held: 45 bases, read in frame from base 1. The sequence was collected from a woman aged 18 to 35 in good health and CMV-seronegative. Source material: PBMCs. The chain employs TRBV5-4 and TRBJ2-7; the junction holds 8 bases that match TRBD2. The DNA reads TGTGCCAGCAGCTCCGCGGGGGGAGCGGGCTACGAGCAGTACTTC. It codes for CASSSAGGAGYEQYF.